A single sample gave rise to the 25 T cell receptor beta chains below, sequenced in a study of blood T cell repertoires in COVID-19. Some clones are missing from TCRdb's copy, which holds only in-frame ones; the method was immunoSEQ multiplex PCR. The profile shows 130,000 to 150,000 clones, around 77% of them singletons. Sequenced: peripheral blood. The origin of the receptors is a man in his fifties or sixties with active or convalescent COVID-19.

CDR3 loop: CASSFPGQRSSYNEQFF. In nucleotides, the CDR3 is TGTGCCAGCAGTTTCCCGGGACAGAGGAGCTCCTACAATGAGCAGTTCTTC. This chain joins TRBV28 and TRBJ2-1; 7 bases are a match to TRBD1. Germline CDR1 and CDR2: MDHEN and SYDVKM. The CDR3 runs to 17 residues. V gave up 3 bases and J gave up 0 bases; unmatched junction bases: 8.

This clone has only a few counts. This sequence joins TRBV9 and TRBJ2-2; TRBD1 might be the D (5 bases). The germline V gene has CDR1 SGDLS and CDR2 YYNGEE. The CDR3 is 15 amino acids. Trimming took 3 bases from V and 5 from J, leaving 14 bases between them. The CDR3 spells CASSGRVGQTGELFF. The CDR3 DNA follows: TGTGCCAGCAGCGGAAGGGTGGGGCAGACCGGGGAGCTGTTTTTT. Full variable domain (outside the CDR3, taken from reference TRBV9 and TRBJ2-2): DSGVTQTPKHLITATGQRVTLRCSPRSGDLSVYWYQQSLDQGLQFLIQYYNGEERAKGNILERFSAQQFPDLHSELNLSSLELGDSALYFCASSGRVGQTGELFFGEGSRLTVL.

The CDR3 is CASSGLAGGLNEQFF. The CDR3 DNA sequence: TGTGCCAGCAGCGGACTAGCGGGAGGCCTCAATGAGCAGTTCTTC. The chain joins TRBV3-1 (or the pseudogene TRBV3-2) to TRBJ2-1; 14 bases map to TRBD2. The CDR3 length is 15 residues. CDR1 and CDR2 from the germline V gene are LGHDT and YNNKEL (reference sequence). Losses at the gene ends were 5 bases for V and 6 bases for J; bases not matched to a gene: 3.

The CDR3 DNA sequence: TGTGCCAGCAGTTGGGACAGTAGTTCACCCCTCCACTTT. This sequence encodes CASSWDSSSPLHF. The chain is built from TRBV12-3 or TRBV12-4 and TRBJ1-6, with 7 bases identical to TRBD1. The CDR3 consists of 13 residues. After removal of 4 bases from V and 9 bases from J, the junction contained 3 bases not matched to a gene.

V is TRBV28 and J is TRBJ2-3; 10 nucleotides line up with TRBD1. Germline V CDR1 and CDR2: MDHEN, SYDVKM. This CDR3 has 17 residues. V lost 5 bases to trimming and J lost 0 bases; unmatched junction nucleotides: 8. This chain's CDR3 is CASSKSRTGGSTDTQYF. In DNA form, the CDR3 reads TGTGCCAGCAGTAAATCCCGGACAGGGGGTAGCACAGATACGCAGTATTTT.

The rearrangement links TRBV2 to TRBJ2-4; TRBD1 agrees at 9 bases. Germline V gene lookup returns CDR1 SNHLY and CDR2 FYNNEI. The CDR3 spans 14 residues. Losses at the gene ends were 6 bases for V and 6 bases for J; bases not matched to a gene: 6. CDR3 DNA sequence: TGTGCCAGCAGCATGGGACAGGGTGGAAACATTCAGTACTTC. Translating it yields CASSMGQGGNIQYF. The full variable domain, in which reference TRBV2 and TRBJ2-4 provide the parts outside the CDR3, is EPEVTQTPSHQVTQMGQEVILRCVPISNHLYFYWYRQILGQKVEFLVSFYNNEISEKSEIFDDQFSVERPDGSNFTLKIRSTKLEDSAMYFCASSMGQGGNIQYFGAGTRLSVL.

The chain's CDR3 is CASSTGDSGVNQPQHF. CDR3 DNA: TGCGCCAGCAGCACCGGGGACAGTGGAGTCAATCAGCCCCAGCATTTT. The chain carries TRBV4-1 and TRBJ1-5; TRBD1 agrees at 7 bases. The CDR3 covers 16 residues. Looked up from germline, CDR1 is MGHRA and CDR2 is YSYEKL. V dropped 5 bases and J dropped 3; count of bases not matched to a gene: 10.

CDR3 protein: CASSLGLAANEQFF. The CDR3 DNA reads as TGTGCCAGCAGCCTGGGACTAGCGGCCAATGAGCAGTTCTTC. The chain carries TRBV7-8 and TRBJ2-1; the match to TRBD2 covers 11 bases. V shed 5 bases and J 6 bases; nucleotides not matched to a gene: 3. From germline, CDR1 is SGHVS and CDR2 FQNEAQ. This CDR3 comprises 14 residues.

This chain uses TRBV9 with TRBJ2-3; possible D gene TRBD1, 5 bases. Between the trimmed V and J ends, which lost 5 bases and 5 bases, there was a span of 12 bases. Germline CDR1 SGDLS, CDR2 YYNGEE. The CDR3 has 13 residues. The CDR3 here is CASSTWGLDTQYF. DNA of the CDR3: TGTGCCAGCAGTACTTGGGGCTTAGATACGCAGTATTTT.

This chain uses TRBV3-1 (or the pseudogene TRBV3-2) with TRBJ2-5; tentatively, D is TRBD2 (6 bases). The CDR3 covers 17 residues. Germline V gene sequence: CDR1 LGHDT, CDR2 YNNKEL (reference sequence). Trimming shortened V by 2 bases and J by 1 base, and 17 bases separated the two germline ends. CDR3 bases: TGTGCCAGCAGCCAAAGGTTGGAGGGACTTTTCCAAGAGACCCAGTACTTC. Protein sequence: CASSQRLEGLFQETQYF.

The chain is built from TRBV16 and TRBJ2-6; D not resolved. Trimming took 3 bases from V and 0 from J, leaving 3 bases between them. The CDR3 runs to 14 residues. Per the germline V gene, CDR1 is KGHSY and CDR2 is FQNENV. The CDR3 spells CASSQSSGANVLTF. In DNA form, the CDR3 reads TGTGCCAGCAGCCAGAGCTCTGGGGCCAACGTCCTGACTTTC.

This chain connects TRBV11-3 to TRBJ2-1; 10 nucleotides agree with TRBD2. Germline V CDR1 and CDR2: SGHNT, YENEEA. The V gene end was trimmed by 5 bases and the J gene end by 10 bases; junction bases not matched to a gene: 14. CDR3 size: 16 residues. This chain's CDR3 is CASSQGLAERDSEQFF. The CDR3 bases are TGTGCCAGCAGCCAAGGACTAGCGGAGAGGGACTCGGAGCAGTTCTTC. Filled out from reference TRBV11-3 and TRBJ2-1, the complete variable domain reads EAGVVQSPRYKIIEKKQPVAFWCNPISGHNTLYWYLQNLGQGPELLIRYENEEAVDDSQLPKDRFSAERLKGVDSTLKIQPAELGDSAVYLCASSQGLAERDSEQFFGPGTRLTVL.

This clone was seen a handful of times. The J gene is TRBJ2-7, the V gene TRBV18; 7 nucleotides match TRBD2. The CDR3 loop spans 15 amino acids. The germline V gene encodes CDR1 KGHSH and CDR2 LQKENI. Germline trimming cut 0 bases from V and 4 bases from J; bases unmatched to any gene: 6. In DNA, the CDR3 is TGTGCCAGCTCACCACCGGGGGGAGCGGGGTACGAGCAGTACTTC. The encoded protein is CASSPPGGAGYEQYF.

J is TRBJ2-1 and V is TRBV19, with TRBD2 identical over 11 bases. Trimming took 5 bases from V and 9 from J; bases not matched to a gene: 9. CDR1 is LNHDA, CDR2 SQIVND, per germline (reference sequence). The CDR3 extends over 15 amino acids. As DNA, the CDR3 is TGTGCCAGTAGTGGCTTTAGCGGGAGGGCCATTGAGCAGTTCTTC. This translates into CASSGFSGRAIEQFF. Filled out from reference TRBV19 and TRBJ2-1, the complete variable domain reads DGGITQSPKYLFRKEGQNVTLSCEQNLNHDAMYWYRQDPGQGLRLIYYSQIVNDFQKGDIAEGYSVSREKKESFPLTVTSAQKNPTAFYLCASSGFSGRAIEQFFGPGTRLTVL.

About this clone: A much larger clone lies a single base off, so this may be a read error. The DNA for the CDR3 is TGTGCCAGCAGCTCCGGGACACTCTCCTACGAGCAGTACTTC. This translates into CASSSGTLSYEQYF. The chain carries TRBV11-3 and TRBJ2-7, with D possibly matching TRBD1 (6 bases). CDR1 and CDR2 (germline): SGHNT, YENEEA. The CDR3 runs to 14 residues. Trimming removed 4 bases from V and 0 bases from J, with 10 bases in between.

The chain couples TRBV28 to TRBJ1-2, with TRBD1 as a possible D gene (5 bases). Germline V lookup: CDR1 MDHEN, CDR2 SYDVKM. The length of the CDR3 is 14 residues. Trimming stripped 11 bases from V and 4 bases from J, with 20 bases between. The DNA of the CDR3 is TGTGCCGGGTCAATGGGGGGACGCGTCTATGGCTACACCTTC. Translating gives CAGSMGGRVYGYTF.

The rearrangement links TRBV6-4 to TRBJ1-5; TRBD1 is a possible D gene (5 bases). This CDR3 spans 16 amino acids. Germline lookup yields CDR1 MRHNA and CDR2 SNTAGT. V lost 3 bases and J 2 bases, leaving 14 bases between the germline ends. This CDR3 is CASSEFGGGGNQPQHF. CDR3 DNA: TGTGCCAGCAGTGAATTTGGGGGAGGAGGCAATCAGCCCCAGCATTTT.

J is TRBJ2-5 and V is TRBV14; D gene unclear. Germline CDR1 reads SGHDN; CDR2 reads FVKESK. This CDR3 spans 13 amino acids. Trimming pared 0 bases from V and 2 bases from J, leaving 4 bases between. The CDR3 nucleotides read TGTGCCAGCAGCCAAGACCTGCAAGAGACCCAGTACTTC. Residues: CASSQDLQETQYF.

The CDR3: CSVEQAPGANVLTF. CDR3 DNA sequence: TGCAGCGTTGAACAGGCCCCTGGGGCCAACGTCCTGACTTTC. The rearrangement links TRBV29-1 to TRBJ2-6; D is undetermined. Trimming pared 2 bases from V and 2 bases from J, leaving 7 bases between. Germline CDR1 and CDR2: SQVTM and ANQGSEA. CDR3 length: 14 amino acids.

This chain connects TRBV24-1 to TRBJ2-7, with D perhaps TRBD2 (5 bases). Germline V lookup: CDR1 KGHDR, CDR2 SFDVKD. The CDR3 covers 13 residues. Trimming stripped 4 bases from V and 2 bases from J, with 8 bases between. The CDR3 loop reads CATSDGVTYEQYF. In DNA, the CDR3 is TGTGCCACCAGTGACGGGGTTACCTACGAGCAGTACTTC.

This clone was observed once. CDR3 in DNA: TGTGCCAGCAAAGGACTAGCGGGAGATCGGGAGACCCAGTACTTC. Translation: CASKGLAGDRETQYF. This chain uses TRBV2 with TRBJ2-5; 13 positions match TRBD2. Per germline, CDR1 SNHLY and CDR2 FYNNEI. The CDR3 runs 15 residues. The junction had 7 bases not matched to a gene; V was cut back by 7 bases and J by 5 bases.

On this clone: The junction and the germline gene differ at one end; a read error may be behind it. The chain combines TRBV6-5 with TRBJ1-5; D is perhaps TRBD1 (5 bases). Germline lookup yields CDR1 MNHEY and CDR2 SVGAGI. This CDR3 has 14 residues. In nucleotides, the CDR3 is TGTGCCAGCATCAGGGTGGGCAGCACTCAGCCCCAGCATTTT. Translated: CASIRVGSTQPQHF.

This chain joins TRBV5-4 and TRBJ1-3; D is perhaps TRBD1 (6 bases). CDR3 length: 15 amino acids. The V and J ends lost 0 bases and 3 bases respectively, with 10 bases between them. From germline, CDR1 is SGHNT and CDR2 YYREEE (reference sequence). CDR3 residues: CASSLVGASGNTIYF. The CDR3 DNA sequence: TGTGCCAGCAGCTTGGTGGGGGCGAGTGGAAACACCATATATTTT.

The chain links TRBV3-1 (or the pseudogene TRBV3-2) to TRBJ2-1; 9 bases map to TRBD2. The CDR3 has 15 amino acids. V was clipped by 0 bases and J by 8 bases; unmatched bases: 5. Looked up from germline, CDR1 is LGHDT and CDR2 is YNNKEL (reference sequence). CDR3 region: CASSQEREGEDEQFF. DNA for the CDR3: TGTGCCAGCAGCCAAGAGCGGGAGGGGGAAGATGAGCAGTTCTTC.

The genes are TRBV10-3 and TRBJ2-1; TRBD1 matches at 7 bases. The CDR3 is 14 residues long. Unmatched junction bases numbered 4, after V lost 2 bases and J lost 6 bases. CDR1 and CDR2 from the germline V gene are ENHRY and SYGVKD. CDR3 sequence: CAISEDRAFNEQFF. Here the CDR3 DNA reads TGTGCCATCAGTGAGGACAGGGCTTTCAATGAGCAGTTCTTC.